The 20 T cell receptor beta chains presented below share a single source sample, sequenced in a study of T cell responses to AZD1222 COVID-19 vaccine. The repertoire was sequenced with immunoSEQ multiplex PCR; TCRdb's copy has only in-frame clones and lacks some. The sample contains some 120,000 clones, approximately 86% of which appear only once. The sample in question was peripheral blood, obtained on day 0 of AZD1222 vaccination. The receptor set was obtained from an adult in good health.

The count of this clone is one. V and J are TRBV11-3 and TRBJ1-1; unclear D gene. Trimming took off 3 bases at V and 9 bases at J, with 14 bases between the two ends. The germline V gene has CDR1 SGHNT and CDR2 YENEEA. CDR3 length equals 13 residues. CDR3: CASSLSPQQQAFF. Here the CDR3 DNA reads TGTGCCAGCAGCTTGAGCCCCCAGCAGCAAGCTTTCTTT.

Details on this clone: Other DNA sequences in the same sample also yield this CDR3. The V and J genes are TRBV4-3 and TRBJ2-2; D assignment may be TRBD1 or TRBD2 (5 bases each). Germline CDR1 reads LGHNA; CDR2 reads YSLEER. V shed 0 bases and J shed 6 bases, with 8 bases lying between them. The CDR3 runs to 14 residues. The CDR3 nucleotides are TGCGCCAGCAGCCAAGATGGGGGACCCGGGGAGCTGTTTTTT. This encodes CASSQDGGPGELFF.

The V call is TRBV27, the J call TRBJ2-7; 13 bases map to TRBD2. After removal of 6 bases from V and 4 bases from J, the junction contained 9 bases not matched to a gene. The CDR3 covers 16 residues. CDR1 MNHEY and CDR2 SMNVEV come from the germline V gene (reference sequence). In nucleotides, the CDR3 is TGTGCCAGCAGCCCTACTGGGACTAGCGGGGCGTACGAGCAGTACTTC. It specifies CASSPTGTSGAYEQYF.

This sequence joins TRBV19 and TRBJ1-4; D is possibly TRBD1 (5 bases). Trimming stripped 5 bases from V and 8 bases from J, with 15 bases between. This CDR3 has 14 amino acids. CDR1 and CDR2 from the germline V gene are LNHDA and SQIVND (reference sequence). The CDR3 nucleotides are TGTGCCAGTAGTCCCGAGAGGACACACGAAAAACTGTTTTTT. Residues: CASSPERTHEKLFF.

In its sample, this clone ranks as medium-sized. The chain links TRBV6-2 or TRBV6-3 to TRBJ1-1; 7 nucleotides match TRBD1. With V trimmed by 4 bases and J by 6 bases, 2 bases remained unmatched. CDR3 length: 12 amino acids. The germline V gene has CDR1 MNHEY and CDR2 SVGEGT. CDR3 amino acids: CASSWRGPEAFF. DNA for the CDR3: TGTGCCAGCAGTTGGAGGGGGCCTGAAGCTTTCTTT.

The genes are TRBV7-9 and TRBJ1-2; D gene unclear. Germline V gene sequence: CDR1 SEHNR, CDR2 FQNEAQ (reference sequence). CDR3 length: 12 residues. V was clipped by 3 bases and J by 6 bases, with 8 bases between them. The CDR3 DNA sequence: TGTGCCAGCAGCTTTCTTTCCAATGGCTACACCTTC. Its translation is CASSFLSNGYTF.

This clone was recorded a few times. At the DNA level, this CDR3 is encoded by other sequences in the same sample as well. CDR3 sequence (DNA): TGTGCCAGCAGTCTGGGGTATAGCAATCAGCCCCAGCATTTT. Its protein product is CASSLGYSNQPQHF. The chain couples TRBV27 to TRBJ1-5, with D unclear. CDR3 size: 14 residues. Germline CDR1 and CDR2: MNHEY and SMNVEV (reference sequence). The V gene lost 5 bases and the J gene lost 0 bases, with 8 bases spanning the gap.

In its sample, this clone was seen once. The chain is built from TRBV19 and TRBJ2-1; D possibly corresponds to TRBD2 (6 bases). There are 13 residues in the CDR3. The V end lost 9 bases, the J end lost 4 bases, and 13 bases lay between the germline ends. Germline CDR1 LNHDA, CDR2 SQIVND (reference sequence). CDR3 sequence (DNA): TGTGCCAGCCGGGGGAACGAATACAATGAGCAGTTCTTC. Protein sequence: CASRGNEYNEQFF.

The J gene is TRBJ1-2, the V gene TRBV11-2; D is ambiguous. Germline CDR1 and CDR2: SGHAT and FQNNGV. CDR3 size: 14 residues. Trimming took 0 bases from V and 4 from J, leaving 9 bases between them. CDR3 in amino acids: CASSLDLHLYGYTF. CDR3 coding DNA: TGTGCCAGCAGCTTAGATCTCCACCTCTATGGCTACACCTTC.

The J gene is TRBJ1-2, the V gene TRBV12-3 or TRBV12-4; no reliable D call. CDR3 length: 13 amino acids. V dropped 2 bases and J dropped 4 bases, with 8 bases sitting between them. CDR3 sequence (DNA): TGTGCCAGCAGTTTACCCGGGTTCTATGGCTACACCTTC. It yields the protein CASSLPGFYGYTF.

This chain uses TRBV28 with TRBJ2-5; D is possibly TRBD2 (6 bases). This CDR3 is 18 amino acids long. CDR1 and CDR2 from the germline V gene are MDHEN and SYDVKM. V was pared by 6 bases and J by 1 base, with 24 bases between. The CDR3 DNA is TGTGCCAGCAGCTTACCCCACGCGGAGGCGGGGTCCCAAGAGACCCAGTACTTC. This gives the protein CASSLPHAEAGSQETQYF.

This clone appeared a single time. The V and J genes are TRBV28 and TRBJ1-3, with a possible D match to TRBD1 (5 bases). There are 17 residues in the CDR3. Germline V lookup: CDR1 MDHEN, CDR2 SYDVKM. V dropped 1 base and J dropped 1 base, with 14 bases sitting between them. The CDR3 coding sequence is TGTGCCAGCAGTTTATTTCTTCCCGACAGATCTGGAAACACCATATATTTT. Translated: CASSLFLPDRSGNTIYF. Combining the CDR3 with reference TRBV28 and TRBJ1-3 gives the whole variable domain DVKVTQSSRYLVKRTGEKVFLECVQDMDHENMFWYRQDPGLGLRLIYFSYDVKMKEKGDIPEGYSVSREKKERFSLILESASTNQTSMYLCASSLFLPDRSGNTIYFGEGSWLTVV.

The genes are TRBV7-9 and TRBJ1-5; a weak D match, TRBD1 (6 bases). Trimming removed 5 bases at V and 2 bases at J, with 19 bases between. The germline V gene encodes CDR1 SEHNR and CDR2 FQNEAQ (reference sequence). The CDR3 is 17 residues long. The CDR3 sequence is CASSDTGGGQGNQPQHF. Written as DNA, the CDR3 is TGTGCCAGCAGCGACACGGGCGGGGGGCAGGGCAATCAGCCCCAGCATTTT.

This clone was seen a handful of times. The chain links TRBV6-5 to TRBJ1-5; possibly TRBD1 for D (6 bases). This CDR3 has 14 residues. V gave up 5 bases and J gave up 3 bases, with 11 bases separating them. Germline CDR1 is MNHEY and CDR2 is SVGAGI. This CDR3 is CASSTTGNNQPQHF. In DNA form, the CDR3 reads TGTGCCAGCAGTACCACAGGGAACAATCAGCCCCAGCATTTT.

This chain joins TRBV2 and TRBJ1-5, with 8 bases fitting TRBD1. In germline, CDR1 is SNHLY, CDR2 FYNNEI. V lost 7 bases, J lost 5 bases, and 10 bases stayed unmatched. The CDR3 extends over 15 amino acids. The CDR3 bases are TGTGCCAGCACCCTGACAGGGGAGAATCATCAGCCCCAGCATTTT. It translates to CASTLTGENHQPQHF.

The chain has TRBV5-4 and TRBJ2-1; 8 bases fit TRBD2. Germline loops: CDR1 SGHNT, CDR2 YYREEE (reference sequence). CDR3 length: 15 amino acids. V trimming: 4 bases; J trimming: 2 bases; junction bases outside the gene matches: 5. The CDR3 spells CASSHSGGAYNEQFF. As DNA, the CDR3 is TGTGCCAGCAGCCACTCCGGGGGGGCCTACAATGAGCAGTTCTTC.

The chain carries TRBV27 and TRBJ2-2; the D call may be TRBD1 or TRBD2 (6 bases each). This CDR3 is built from 13 residues. V lost 10 bases and J lost 5, with 14 bases in between. Looked up from germline, CDR1 is MNHEY and CDR2 is SMNVEV (reference sequence). The CDR3 region is CATGGGLTGELFF. CDR3 nucleotide sequence: TGTGCCACCGGAGGGGGACTTACCGGGGAGCTGTTTTTT.

The V gene is TRBV7-2, the J gene TRBJ2-7; 10 bases fit TRBD2. The CDR3 consists of 14 residues. Losses at the gene ends were 2 bases for V and 6 bases for J; bases not matched to a gene: 4. Germline CDR1 is SGHTA and CDR2 is FQGNSA. CDR3 DNA sequence: TGTGCCAGCAGCTTAAGCGGGGGGGCCCGCGAGCAGTACTTC. This encodes CASSLSGGAREQYF.

The rearrangement links TRBV3-1 (or the pseudogene TRBV3-2) to TRBJ2-1, with 15 bases matching TRBD2. Trimming cost V 3 bases and J 1 base; bases outside gene matches: 7. This CDR3 region has 19 residues. In germline, CDR1 is LGHDT, CDR2 YNNKEL (reference sequence). The CDR3 DNA follows: TGTGCCAGCAGCCACTGGACTAGCGGGGGGGAAGGATCCTACAATGAGCAGTTCTTC. Translation: CASSHWTSGGEGSYNEQFF.

This sequence joins TRBV28 and TRBJ2-3, with D unclear. Germline V gene lookup returns CDR1 MDHEN and CDR2 SYDVKM. The CDR3 length is 20 residues. Trimming shortened V by 7 bases and J by 7 bases, and 36 bases separated the two germline ends. The CDR3 DNA is TGTGCCAGCACCAAGGGTCGGCCTTGGCGGACCCCCACGACCCGCAATACGCAGTATTTT. Amino acids: CASTKGRPWRTPTTRNTQYF.